This T cell receptor beta chain was observed in a study of blood T cell repertoires in COVID-19. Study-level information: The United States, Italy and Spain were the sources of the acute and convalescent COVID-19 samples. In each case, the material was cDNA or gDNA derived from T cells, B-cell-depleted T cells, or PBMCs.

Clones were read by immunoSEQ multiplex PCR, and TCRdb kept only the in-frame ones, dropping some. The table has roughly 60,000 clones, roughly 88% seen once. Deletions cut 0 bases from V and 2 bases from J, with 11 bases between. This CDR3 region has 15 residues. Germline-derived CDR1 and CDR2 are LNHNV and YYDKDF (reference sequence). Specimen: peripheral blood. V usage is TRBV15 and J usage is TRBJ2-7; TRBD1 might be the D (5 bases). This TCR derives from a woman aged 55-69 years with acute or convalescent COVID-19. The CDR3 DNA reads as TGTGCCACCAGCAGAGAGGGGCCGGGCCCCTACGAGCAGTACTTC. Translated: CATSREGPGPYEQYF.